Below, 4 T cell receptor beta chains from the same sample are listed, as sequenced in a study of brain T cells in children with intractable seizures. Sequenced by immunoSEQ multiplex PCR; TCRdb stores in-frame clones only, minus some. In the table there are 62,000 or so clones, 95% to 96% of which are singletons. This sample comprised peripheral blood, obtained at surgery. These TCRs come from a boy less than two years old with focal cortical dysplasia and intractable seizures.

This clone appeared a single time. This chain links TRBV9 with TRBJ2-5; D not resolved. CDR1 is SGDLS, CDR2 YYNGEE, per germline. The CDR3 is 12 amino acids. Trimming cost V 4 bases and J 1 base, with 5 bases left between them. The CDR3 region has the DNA TGTGCCAGCAGCCCCTCCCAAGAGACCCAGTACTTC. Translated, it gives CASSPSQETQYF.

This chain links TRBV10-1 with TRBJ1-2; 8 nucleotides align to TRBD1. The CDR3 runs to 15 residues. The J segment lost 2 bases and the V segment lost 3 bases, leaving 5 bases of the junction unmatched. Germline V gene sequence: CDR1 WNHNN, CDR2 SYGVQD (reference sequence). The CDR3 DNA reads TGCGCCAGCAGTGATGGACAGGGTTACAACTATGGCTACACCTTC. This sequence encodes CASSDGQGYNYGYTF.

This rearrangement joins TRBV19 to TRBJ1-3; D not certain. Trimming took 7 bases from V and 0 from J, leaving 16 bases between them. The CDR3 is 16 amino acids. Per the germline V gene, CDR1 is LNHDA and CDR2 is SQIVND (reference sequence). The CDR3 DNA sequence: TGTGCCAGTATCCCCGGCAGGTTGGGCTCTGGAAACACCATATATTTT. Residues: CASIPGRLGSGNTIYF.

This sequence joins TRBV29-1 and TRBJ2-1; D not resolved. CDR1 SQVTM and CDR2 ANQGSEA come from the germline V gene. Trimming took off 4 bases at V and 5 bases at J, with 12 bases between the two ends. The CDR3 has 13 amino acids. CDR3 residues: CSVAVAPNNEQFF. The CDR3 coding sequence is TGCAGCGTTGCGGTAGCTCCGAACAATGAGCAGTTCTTC.